Here is one TCR beta chain with its context. This clonotype came up many times. The clone's antigen remains unknown. No quality values exist for individual bases; no much larger clone is one base distant. These data are taken from a study of breast tumors, draining lymph nodes, adjacent tissues (TCRdb year 2016). Some background on the complete study: In breast cancer patients, the study compared the TCR beta repertoires of tumor, adjacent nontumor tissue and axillary lymph nodes. The study aimed to assess the relationships and possible T-cell exchange between tumor, surrounding tissue and draining lymph node repertoires in human breast cancer.

These reads were obtained on an Illumina HiSeq 2000. TCR beta chain libraries were generated by multiplex PCR amplification. High-throughput sequencing was used to analyze the amplified TCR beta chain products. TCRdb reprocessed the public reads (quality trimming at Q25 with fastp, clone calling with MiXCR) and kept in-frame beta chains. Rows merge per CDR3 protein into single entries with the most common DNA and genes. Within this sample are approximately 45,000 distinct CDR3 sequences, with roughly 24% of them counted one time only. About 7.6% of the sample goes to the ten largest clones. What the authors observed across the whole study: The conclusion that tumor T cells originate in lymph nodes was framed as consistent with a hypothesis rather than directly demonstrated. Tumors showed preferential V and J gene usage, and their T-cell repertoire diversity fell below that of lymph nodes yet above that of nontumor tissue. The data were judged consistent with most tumor T cells deriving from the lymph node and then expanding within tumor tissue. In luminal-like breast cancer, tumor and nontumor tissue repertoires resembled each other significantly more than in basal-like breast cancer.

Counted from cysteine to phenylalanine, this CDR3 has 20 amino acids. The read is trimmed to its CDR3 DNA, 60 bases read in frame from base 1. For this chain, trimming is 5 bases at the V end and 0 bases at the J end, and the number of junction bases without a gene match is 17. For CDR1 and CDR2, the germline V gene lists SGHAT and FQNNGV. Sequences were obtained from breast tumor tissue. The V gene is TRBV11-2 and the J gene is TRBJ2-3; 10 middle bases align to TRBD2. The sequence derives from a female donor with breast cancer. Some clones in this sample may be carry-over from other donors' samples. The DNA sequence is as follows: TGTGCCAGCAGCCAACCTTTAAGCGGGGGGGCCCCGAGGAGCACAGATACGCAGTATTTT. This translates into CASSQPLSGGAPRSTDTQYF.